Reported below is one T cell receptor (beta chain). Its matching antigen is unknown. Multiplex touch-down PCR with TRB-A/B primers amplified rearranged V-D-J TRB sequences. TCRdb re-derived calls from the multiplex PCR reads in MiXCR, one entry per CDR3 protein. The data contain 9,000 or so distinct CDR3 sequences, just under 40% of them singletons. Peripheral blood genomic DNA, not sorted cells or RNA, was the template. These data originate in a study of T cell repertoires in aging, cancer and after chemotherapy. On the study more broadly: Six age groups, ranging from 30 or younger to 70 or older, included the donors. Findings and caveats of the study: Healthy donors lost TCR diversity with age mainly through richness, cancer patients through richness and evenness.

This TCR came from a human donor in good health. The sample taken for sequencing was blood.

Here the CDR3 reads CASLLPGDTQYF. The DNA of the CDR3 is TGTGCCAGCCTCCTCCCGGGGGATACGCAGTATTTT. V gene TRBV6-5 combines with J gene TRBJ2-3, with D maybe TRBD2 (5 bases). Trimming left V 8 bases short and J 6 bases short, with 12 bases between. The CDR3 has 12 residues. Per the germline V gene, CDR1 is MNHEY and CDR2 is SVGAGI.